The clone carrying this T cell receptor (beta chain) appeared a few times. Its antigen is not identified. This record belongs to a study of identical twins. General study findings and limits: Part of the zero-insertion signal could reflect confounding by invariant MAIT and iNKT cells. Twins' surplus sharing was weaker for beta out-of-frame sequences.

Via MiXCR, TCRdb re-called the 5' RACE reads, giving one row per CDR3 protein. The data show 500,000 or so distinct CDR3 sequences, around 15% seen once. Per the germline V gene, CDR1 is MNHNS and CDR2 is SASEGT. The CDR3 spans 14 residues. V lost 7 bases, J lost 9 bases, and 12 bases stayed unmatched. These data also featured in a second study, about yellow fever vaccine responses in identical twins. That report adds: A vaccine T cell response that seemed partly convergent and partly personalized was reported in twins.

This TCR was recovered from a woman between 18 and 30 years old in good health. The gene calls are TRBV6-1 and TRBJ2-1; 7 bases agree with TRBD1. Sequenced sample: CD4+ T cells sorted from blood. CDR3 sequence: CASNEGTARIEQFF. CDR3 in DNA: TGTGCCAGCAACGAGGGGACAGCGCGTATTGAGCAGTTCTTC.